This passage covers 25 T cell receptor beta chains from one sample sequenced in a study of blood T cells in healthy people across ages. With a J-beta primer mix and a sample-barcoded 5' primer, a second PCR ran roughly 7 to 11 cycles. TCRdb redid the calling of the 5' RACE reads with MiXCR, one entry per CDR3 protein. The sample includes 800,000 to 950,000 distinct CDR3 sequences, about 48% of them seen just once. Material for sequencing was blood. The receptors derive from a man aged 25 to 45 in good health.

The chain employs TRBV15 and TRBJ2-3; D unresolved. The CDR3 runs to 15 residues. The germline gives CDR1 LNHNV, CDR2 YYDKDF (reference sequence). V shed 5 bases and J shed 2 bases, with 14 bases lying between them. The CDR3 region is CATSVRLGFTDTQYF. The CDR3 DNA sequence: TGTGCCACCAGCGTCAGGTTGGGATTCACAGATACGCAGTATTTT.

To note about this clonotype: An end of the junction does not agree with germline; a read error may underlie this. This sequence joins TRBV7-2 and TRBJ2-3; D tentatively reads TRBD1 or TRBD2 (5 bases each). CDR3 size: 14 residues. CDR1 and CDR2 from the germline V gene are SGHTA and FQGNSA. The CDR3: CACSLGVGGDTQYF. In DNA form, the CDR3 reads TGTGCCTGCAGCTTAGGGGTTGGCGGGGATACGCAGTATTTT.

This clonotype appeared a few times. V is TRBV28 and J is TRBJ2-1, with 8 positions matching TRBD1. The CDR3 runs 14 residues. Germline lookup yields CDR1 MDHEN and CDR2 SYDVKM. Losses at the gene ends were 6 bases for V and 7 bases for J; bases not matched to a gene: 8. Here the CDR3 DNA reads TGTGCCAGCAGAGGTGAGACAGGGGTTAATGAGCAGTTCTTC. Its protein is CASRGETGVNEQFF.

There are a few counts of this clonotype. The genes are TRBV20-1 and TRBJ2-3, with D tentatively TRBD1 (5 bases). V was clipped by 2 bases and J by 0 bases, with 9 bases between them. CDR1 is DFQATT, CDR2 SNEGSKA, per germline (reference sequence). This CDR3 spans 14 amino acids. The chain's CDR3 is CSARSGLSTDTQYF. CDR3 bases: TGCAGTGCTAGATCAGGGTTGAGCACAGATACGCAGTATTTT.

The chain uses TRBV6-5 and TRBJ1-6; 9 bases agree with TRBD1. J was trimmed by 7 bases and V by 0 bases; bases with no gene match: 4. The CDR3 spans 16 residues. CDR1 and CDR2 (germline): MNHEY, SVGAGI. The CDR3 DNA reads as TGTGCCAGCAGTTACTCGGGACAGGGAGACAATTCACCCCTCCACTTT. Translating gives CASSYSGQGDNSPLHF.

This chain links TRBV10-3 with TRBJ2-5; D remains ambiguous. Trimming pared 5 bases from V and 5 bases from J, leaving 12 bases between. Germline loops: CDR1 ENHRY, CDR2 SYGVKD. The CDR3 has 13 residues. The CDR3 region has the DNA TGTGCCATCAGTACCGACCCATCCGAGACCCAGTACTTC. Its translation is CAISTDPSETQYF.

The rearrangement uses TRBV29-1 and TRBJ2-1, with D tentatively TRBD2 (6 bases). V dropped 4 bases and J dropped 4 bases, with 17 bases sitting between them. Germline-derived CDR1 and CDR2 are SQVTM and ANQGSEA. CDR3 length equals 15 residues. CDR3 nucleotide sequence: TGCAGCGTTGTTGGCGGGGTTGCTGGATACAATGAGCAGTTCTTC. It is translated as CSVVGGVAGYNEQFF.

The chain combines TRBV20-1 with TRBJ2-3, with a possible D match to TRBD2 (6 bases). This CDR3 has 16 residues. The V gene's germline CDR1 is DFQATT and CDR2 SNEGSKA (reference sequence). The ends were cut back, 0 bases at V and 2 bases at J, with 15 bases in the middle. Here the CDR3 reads CSARDFRGSPTDTQYF. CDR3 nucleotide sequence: TGCAGTGCTAGAGATTTCCGGGGGTCCCCCACAGATACGCAGTATTTT.

The CDR3 protein is CASSLQGYGTEAFF. CDR3 bases: TGTGCCAGCAGTTTACAGGGCTATGGCACTGAAGCTTTCTTT. The rearrangement joins TRBV28 to TRBJ1-1; tentatively, D is TRBD1 (5 bases). With 2 bases removed from V and 4 bases from J, the gap between germline ends came to 11 bases. Germline V lookup: CDR1 MDHEN, CDR2 SYDVKM. The CDR3 sequence is 14 residues long.

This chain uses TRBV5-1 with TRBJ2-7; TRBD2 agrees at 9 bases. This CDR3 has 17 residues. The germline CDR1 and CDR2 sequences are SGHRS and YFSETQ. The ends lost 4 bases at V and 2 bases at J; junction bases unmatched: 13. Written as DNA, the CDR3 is TGCGCCAGCAGCGCACAACAGGGCGGGGGGGCCACCTACGAGCAGTACTTC. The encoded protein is CASSAQQGGGATYEQYF.

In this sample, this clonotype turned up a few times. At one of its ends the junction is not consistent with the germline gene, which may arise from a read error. The CDR3 bases are TGCGCCAGCAGCTTGGAGGGGACAGGGGGTAACGAGCAGTACTTC. Translating it yields CASSLEGTGGNEQYF. The chain joins TRBV11-2 to TRBJ2-7; 11 nucleotides agree with TRBD1. The CDR3 totals 15 residues. Germline V gene sequence: CDR1 SGHAT, CDR2 FQNNGV.

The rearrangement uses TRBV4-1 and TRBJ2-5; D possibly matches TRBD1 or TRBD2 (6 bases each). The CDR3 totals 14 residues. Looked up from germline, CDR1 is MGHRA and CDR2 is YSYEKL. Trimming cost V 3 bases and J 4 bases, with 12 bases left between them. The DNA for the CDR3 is TGCGCCAGCAGCCAGAACAGGGACTTAGAGACCCAGTACTTC. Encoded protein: CASSQNRDLETQYF.

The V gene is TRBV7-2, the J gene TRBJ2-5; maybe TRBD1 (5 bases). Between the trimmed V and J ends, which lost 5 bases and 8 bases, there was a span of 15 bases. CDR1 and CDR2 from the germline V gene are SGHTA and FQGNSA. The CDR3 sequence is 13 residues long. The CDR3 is CASSLDRTGTQYF. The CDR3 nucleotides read TGTGCCAGCAGCCTAGACAGAACTGGTACCCAGTACTTC.

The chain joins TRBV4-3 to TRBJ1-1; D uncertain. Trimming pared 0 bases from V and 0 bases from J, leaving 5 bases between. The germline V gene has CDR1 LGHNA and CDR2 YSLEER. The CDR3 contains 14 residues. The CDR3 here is CASSQEPLNTEAFF. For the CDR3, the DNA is TGCGCCAGCAGCCAAGAACCCTTGAACACTGAAGCTTTCTTT.

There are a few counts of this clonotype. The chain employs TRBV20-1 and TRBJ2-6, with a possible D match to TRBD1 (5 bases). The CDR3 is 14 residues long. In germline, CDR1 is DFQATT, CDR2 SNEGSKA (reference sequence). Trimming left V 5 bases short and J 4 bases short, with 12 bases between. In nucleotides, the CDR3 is TGCAGTGCTGGCAAAACAGGAGGGGCCAACGTCCTGACTTTC. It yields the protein CSAGKTGGANVLTF.

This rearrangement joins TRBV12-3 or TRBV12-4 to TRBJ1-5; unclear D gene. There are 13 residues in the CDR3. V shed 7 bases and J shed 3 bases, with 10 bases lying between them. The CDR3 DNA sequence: TGTGCCAGCACTGGCCGCGACAATCAGCCCCAGCATTTT. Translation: CASTGRDNQPQHF.

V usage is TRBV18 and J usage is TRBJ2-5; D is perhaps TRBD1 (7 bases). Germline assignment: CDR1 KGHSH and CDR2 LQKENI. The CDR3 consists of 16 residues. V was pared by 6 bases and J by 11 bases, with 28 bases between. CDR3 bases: TGTGCCAGCTCTTCAACTGGAGCAGGGGGGTCGGGAGAGCAGTACTTC. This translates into CASSSTGAGGSGEQYF.

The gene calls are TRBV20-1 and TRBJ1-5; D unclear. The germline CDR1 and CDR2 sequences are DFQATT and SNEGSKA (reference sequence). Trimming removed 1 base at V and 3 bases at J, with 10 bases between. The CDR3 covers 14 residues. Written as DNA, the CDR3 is TGCAGTGCTAGAGCTGACGGATCCAATCAGCCCCAGCATTTT. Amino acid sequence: CSARADGSNQPQHF.

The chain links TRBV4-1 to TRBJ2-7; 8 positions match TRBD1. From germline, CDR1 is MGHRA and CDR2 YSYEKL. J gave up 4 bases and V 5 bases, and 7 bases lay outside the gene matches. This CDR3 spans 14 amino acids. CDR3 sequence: CASSFDRGEYEQYF. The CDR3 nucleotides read TGCGCCAGCAGCTTCGACAGGGGTGAATACGAGCAGTACTTC.

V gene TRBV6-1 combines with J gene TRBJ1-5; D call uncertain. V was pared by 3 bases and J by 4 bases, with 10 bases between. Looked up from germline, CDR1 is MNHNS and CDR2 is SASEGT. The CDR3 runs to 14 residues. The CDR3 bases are TGTGCCAGCAGTGACCAAGGAACTAATCAGCCCCAGCATTTT. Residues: CASSDQGTNQPQHF.

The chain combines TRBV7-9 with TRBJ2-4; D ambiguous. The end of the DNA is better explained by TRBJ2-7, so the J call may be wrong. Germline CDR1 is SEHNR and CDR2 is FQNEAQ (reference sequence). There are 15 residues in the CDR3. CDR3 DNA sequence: TGTGCCAGCAGCTCTGAGGCCGGGCGCATCGCCGAGCAGTACTTC. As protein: CASSSEAGRIAEQYF.

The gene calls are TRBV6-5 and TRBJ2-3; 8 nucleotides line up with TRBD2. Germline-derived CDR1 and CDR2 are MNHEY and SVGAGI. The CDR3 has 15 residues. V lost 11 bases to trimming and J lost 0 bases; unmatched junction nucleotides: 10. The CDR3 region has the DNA TGTGCCTCCCACCGTAGCGGGGTGAGCACAGATACGCAGTATTTT. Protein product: CASHRSGVSTDTQYF.

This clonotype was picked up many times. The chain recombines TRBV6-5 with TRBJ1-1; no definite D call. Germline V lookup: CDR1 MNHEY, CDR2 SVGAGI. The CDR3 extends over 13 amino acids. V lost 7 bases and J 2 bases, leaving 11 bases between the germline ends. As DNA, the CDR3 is TGTGCCAGCACGAGGATGGGAAACACTGAAGCTTTCTTT. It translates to CASTRMGNTEAFF.

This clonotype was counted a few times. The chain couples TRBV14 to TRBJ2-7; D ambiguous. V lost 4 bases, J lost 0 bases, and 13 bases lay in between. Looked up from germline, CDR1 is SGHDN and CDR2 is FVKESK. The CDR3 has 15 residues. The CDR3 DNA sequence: TGTGCCAGCAGCCGAAGACGGGTGCCCTCCTACGAGCAGTACTTC. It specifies CASSRRRVPSYEQYF.

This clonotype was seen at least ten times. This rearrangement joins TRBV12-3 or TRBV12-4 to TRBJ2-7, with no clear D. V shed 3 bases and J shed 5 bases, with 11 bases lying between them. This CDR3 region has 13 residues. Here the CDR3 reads CASSFVLRDEQYF. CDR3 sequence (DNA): TGTGCCAGCAGTTTCGTTCTTAGGGACGAGCAGTACTTC.